Described below is a single TCR beta chain sequence and its context. Different DNA sequences within this sample yield the same CDR3. Source study methods: Nucleated cell counts were estimated from reference gene primer amplification. Libraries were prepared by immunoSEQ multiplex PCR; TCRdb keeps only in-frame clonotypes and omits some of them. V and J calls plus clone size are reproduced from that table; the DNA served to infer D and trimming. There are roughly 200,000 clones in the sample; roughly 80% occur only once, and 4.4% lies in the top ten. The CDR3 runs 16 residues. V dropped 5 bases and J dropped 10 bases, with 24 bases sitting between them. The germline CDR1 and CDR2 sequences are SGHNT and YENEEA. The data derive from a study of blood T cell repertoires in COVID-19. Study at large: Sites in the United States, Italy and Spain provided acute and convalescent COVID-19 samples. PBMCs, B-cell-depleted T cells, or T cells were the source of the cDNA or gDNA that made up the material.

The sequence came from a man in his fifties with active or convalescent COVID-19. The V and J genes are TRBV11-3 and TRBJ2-1, with a possible D match to TRBD2 (7 bases). Sequencing was carried out using peripheral blood. In DNA, the CDR3 is TGTGCCAGCAGCCCCGGTGGGGGGGGCGACCCTGGCGAGCAGTTCTTC. It codes for CASSPGGGGDPGEQFF.